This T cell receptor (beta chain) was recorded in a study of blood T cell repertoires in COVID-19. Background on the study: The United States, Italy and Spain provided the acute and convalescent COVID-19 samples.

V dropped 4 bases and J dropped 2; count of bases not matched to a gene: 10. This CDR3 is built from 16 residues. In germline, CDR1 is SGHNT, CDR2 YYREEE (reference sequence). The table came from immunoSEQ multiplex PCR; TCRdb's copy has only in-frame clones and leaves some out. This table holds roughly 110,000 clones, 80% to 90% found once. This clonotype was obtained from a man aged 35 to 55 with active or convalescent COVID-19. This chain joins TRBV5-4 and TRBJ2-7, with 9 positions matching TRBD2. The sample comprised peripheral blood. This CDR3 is CASSRYSGSNPYEQYF. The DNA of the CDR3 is TGTGCCAGCAGCCGTTATAGCGGGAGTAACCCCTACGAGCAGTACTTC. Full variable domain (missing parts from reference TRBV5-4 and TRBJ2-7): ETGVTQSPTHLIKTRGQQVTLRCSSQSGHNTVSWYQQALGQGPQFIFQYYREEENGRGNFPPRFSGLQFPNYSSELNVNALELDDSALYLCASSRYSGSNPYEQYFGPGTRLTVT.